A single sample gave rise to the 4 T cell receptor beta chains below, sequenced in a study of circulating and synovial CD4+ cells in juvenile arthritis. Using immunoSEQ multiplex PCR, the repertoire was profiled, and TCRdb retains in-frame clones only, with some absent. The sample includes around 32,000 clones, about 95% of them seen just once. The sequenced material came from CD4+ T cells from blood. All receptors derive from a human donor with juvenile idiopathic arthritis.

DNA of the CDR3: TGTGCCAGTAGTCACAGGGGCTTGACCGGTGGGGCCAACGTCCTGACTTTC. Amino acids: CASSHRGLTGGANVLTF. The V gene is TRBV19, the J gene TRBJ2-6; 7 bases align to TRBD1. V lost 5 bases, J lost 3 bases, and 10 bases stayed unmatched. Germline V CDR1 and CDR2: LNHDA, SQIVND (reference sequence). The CDR3 is 17 residues long.

This chain links TRBV6-6 with TRBJ2-3, with 11 nucleotides matching TRBD2. Germline-derived CDR1 and CDR2 are MNHNY and SVGAGI (reference sequence). Trimming took 6 bases from V and 0 from J; bases not matched to a gene: 5. The CDR3 has 16 residues. The CDR3 nucleotides are TGTGCCAGCAGCCAACCTAGCGGGGGGAGCACAGATACGCAGTATTTT. Its protein is CASSQPSGGSTDTQYF.

The chain links TRBV5-4 to TRBJ1-5, with a possible D match to TRBD1 (5 bases). The CDR3 runs 15 residues. The V gene's germline CDR1 is SGHNT and CDR2 YYREEE (reference sequence). Trimming took off 3 bases at V and 1 base at J, with 11 bases between the two ends. DNA for the CDR3: TGTGCCAGCAGCTCGGGGGGGTTGAGCAATCAGCCCCAGCATTTT. Amino acids: CASSSGGLSNQPQHF.

CDR3 in amino acids: CASSADPGGFYSNQPQHF. The CDR3 nucleotides are TGTGCCAGCAGCGCGGACCCCGGGGGGTTCTATAGCAATCAGCCCCAGCATTTT. This rearrangement joins TRBV9 to TRBJ1-5, with D maybe TRBD1 (5 bases). Germline-derived CDR1 and CDR2 are SGDLS and YYNGEE. Trimming left V 3 bases short and J 0 bases short, with 19 bases between. This CDR3 spans 18 amino acids.